A selection of T cell receptor beta chains follows, all from one sample in a study of OX40 agonist ivuxolimab in advanced cancers. Repertoires were generated with immunoSEQ multiplex PCR, while TCRdb's copy carries only in-frame clones and drops some. This sample has some 40,000 clones, with 78% found just once. The specimen comprised CD4+ or CD8+ T cells sorted from blood, sampled in a trial of the OX40 agonist ivuxolimab. The origin of the receptors is an adult with an advanced solid tumor such as melanoma, head and neck, liver or kidney cancer. Each CDR3 is given with its conserved first and last residue. D genes are given only for firm matches. Some rows have no size entry. The others give once, few or many, or a class for an expanded clone.

TRBV20-1	TRBJ2-3	.	11	.	TGCAGTGCTAGGCCCACAGATACGCAGTATTTT	CSARPTDTQYF
TRBV7-2	TRBJ1-3	.	15	TRBD1	TGTGCCAGCAGTTACACAGGGGGCTCTGGAAACACCATATATTTT	CASSYTGGSGNTIYF
TRBV15	TRBJ1-5	once	12	.	TGTGCCACCAGCCTCGCTAGTCAGCCCCAGCATTTT	CATSLASQPQHF
TRBV5-5	TRBJ2-2	.	13	.	TGTGCCAGCAGCTTTACGGGAGTCGGGGAGCTGTTTTTT	CASSFTGVGELFF
TRBV7-2	TRBJ2-4	.	15	.	TGTGCCAGCAGCCCACGGACGGGAAAGAGGGACATTCAGTACTTC	CASSPRTGKRDIQYF
TRBV7-8	TRBJ2-7	.	15	.	TGTGCCAGCAGCTTAGTGCGGGGCCTTCCACACGAGCAGTACTTC	CASSLVRGLPHEQYF
TRBV11-2	TRBJ2-3	.	18	TRBD2	TGTGCCAGCAGCTTAGATTACGGGACTAGCGGGGGCACAGATACGCAGTATTTT	CASSLDYGTSGGTDTQYF
TRBV28	TRBJ2-3	.	19	TRBD1	TGTGCCAGCAGCCCCCACGGGCAGGGGGTAAATTCCCCCCCAGATACGCAGTATTTT	CASSPHGQGVNSPPDTQYF
TRBV7-8	TRBJ2-7	.	12	TRBD2	TGTGCCAGCAGGCCAGATAGCGGGGAGCAGTACTTC	CASRPDSGEQYF
TRBV6-5	TRBJ1-2	.	14	.	TGTGCCAGCAGCAGAGGAGGGGGTAACTATGGCTACACCTTC	CASSRGGGNYGYTF
TRBV7-3	TRBJ2-5	.	13	.	TGTGCCAGCAGCTGTGACAGCCAAGAGACCCAGTACTTC	CASSCDSQETQYF
TRBV12-5	TRBJ2-2	.	15	.	TGTGCTAGTGGTTTAATTGACGGTGGCACCGGGGAGCTGTTTTTT	CASGLIDGGTGELFF
TRBV9	TRBJ2-1	.	15	TRBD1	TGTGCCAGCAGCCTTCGGACAGGGGTTTACAATGAGCAGTTCTTC	CASSLRTGVYNEQFF
TRBV7-2	TRBJ1-5	.	13	.	TGTGCCAGCAGCTTAGGGGTCACTCAGCCCCAGCATTTT	CASSLGVTQPQHF